Given below is one TCR beta chain in context. The CDR3 covers 17 residues. Germline V gene lookup returns CDR1 SGDLS and CDR2 YYNGEE. The junction had 20 bases not matched to a gene; V was cut back by 4 bases and J by 7 bases. Original processing methods: Nucleated cell counts were estimated from reference gene primer amplification. The data were produced by immunoSEQ multiplex PCR, yet TCRdb's version contains in-frame clones alone and is incomplete. V, J and clone size are those of that table, while D and trimming were read from the DNA. The repertoire holds some 190,000 clones, with less than 85% as singletons. The entry originates in a study of blood T cell repertoires in COVID-19. The wider study: The United States, Italy and Spain provided the acute and convalescent COVID-19 samples. The analysed material was cDNA or gDNA that came from T cells, B-cell-depleted T cells, or PBMCs.

The rearrangement joins TRBV9 to TRBJ2-7, with 7 bases identical to TRBD1. The sample comprised peripheral blood. The receptor was derived from a woman older than 75 with active or convalescent COVID-19. In DNA form, the CDR3 reads TGTGCCAGCAGCTCTCGGACAGGACAGTCTGATCGGGGAGAGCAGTACTTC. Encoded protein: CASSSRTGQSDRGEQYF.